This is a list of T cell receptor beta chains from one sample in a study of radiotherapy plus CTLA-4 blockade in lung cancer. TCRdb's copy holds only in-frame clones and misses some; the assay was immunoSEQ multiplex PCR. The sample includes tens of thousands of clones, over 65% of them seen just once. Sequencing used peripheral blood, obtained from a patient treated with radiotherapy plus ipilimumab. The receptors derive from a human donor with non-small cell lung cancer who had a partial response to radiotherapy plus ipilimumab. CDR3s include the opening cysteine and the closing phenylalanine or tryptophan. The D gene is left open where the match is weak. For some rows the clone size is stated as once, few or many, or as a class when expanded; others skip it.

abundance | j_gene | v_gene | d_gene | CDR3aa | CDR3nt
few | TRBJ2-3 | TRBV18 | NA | CASSPGVGALTDTQYF | TGTGCCAGCTCACCAGGGGTAGGGGCCCTCACAGATACGCAGTATTTT
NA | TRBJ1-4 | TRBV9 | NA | CASSVDSGFAEKLFF | TGTGCCAGCAGCGTAGATTCAGGGTTTGCGGAAAAACTGTTTTTT
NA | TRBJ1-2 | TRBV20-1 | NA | CSASGYGYTF | TGCAGTGCTAGCGGCTATGGCTACACCTTC
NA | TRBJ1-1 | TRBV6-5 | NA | CASSSVDRNEAFF | TGTGCCAGCAGTTCCGTCGACAGAAATGAAGCTTTCTTT
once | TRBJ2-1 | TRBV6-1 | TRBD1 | CASSEKRDRGNNEQFF | TGTGCCAGCAGTGAAAAGAGGGACAGGGGCAACAATGAGCAGTTCTTC
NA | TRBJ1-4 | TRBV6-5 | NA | CASSYTGGNANEKLFF | TGTGCCAGCAGTTACACTGGGGGCAATGCTAATGAAAAACTGTTTTTT
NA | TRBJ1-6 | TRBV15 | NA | CATSRDTGLRAGSPLHF | TGTGCCACCAGCAGAGATACCGGTTTAAGGGCGGGGTCACCCCTCCACTTT
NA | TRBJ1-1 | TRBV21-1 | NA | CASSKTGVRGDSEAFF | TGTGCCAGCAGCAAAACGGGGGTCAGGGGGGACTCTGAAGCTTTCTTT
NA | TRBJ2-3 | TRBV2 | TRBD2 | CASSDDAGGGADTQYF | TGTGCCAGCAGTGACGATGCGGGGGGCGGGGCAGATACGCAGTATTTT
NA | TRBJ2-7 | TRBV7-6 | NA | CASSLGTGYDEQYF | TGTGCCAGCAGCTTAGGTACAGGATACGACGAGCAGTACTTC
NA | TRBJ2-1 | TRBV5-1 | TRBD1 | CASSPWTGALNEQFF | TGCGCCAGCAGCCCTTGGACAGGGGCGCTAAATGAGCAGTTCTTC
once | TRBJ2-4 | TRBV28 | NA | CASSFEVWGPEYF | TGTGCCAGCAGTTTTGAGGTTTGGGGGCCGGAGTACTTC
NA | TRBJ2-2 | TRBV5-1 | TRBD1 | CASRRGTGGDTGELFF | TGCGCCAGCAGGAGGGGGACAGGGGGTGACACCGGGGAGCTGTTTTTT
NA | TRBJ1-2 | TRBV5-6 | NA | CASSQKGRSGYTF | TGTGCCAGCAGCCAAAAGGGGAGGTCTGGCTACACCTTC
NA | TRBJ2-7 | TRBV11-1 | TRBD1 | CASSFSRQGTAEQYF | TGTGCCAGCAGCTTTTCGAGACAGGGGACTGCCGAGCAGTACTTC
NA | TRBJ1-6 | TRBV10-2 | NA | CASSGTWDSPLHF | TGCGCCAGCTCCGGGACTTGGGATTCACCCCTCCACTTT
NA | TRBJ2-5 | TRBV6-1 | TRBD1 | CASLDRVETQYF | TGTGCCAGTCTCGACAGGGTGGAGACCCAGTACTTC
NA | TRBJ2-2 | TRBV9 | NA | CASSAYGGNTGELFF | TGTGCCAGCAGCGCGTACGGGGGGAACACCGGGGAGCTGTTTTTT
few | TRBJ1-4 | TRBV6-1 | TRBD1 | CASRGQGMIEKLFF | TGTGCCAGCAGGGGACAGGGAATGATTGAAAAACTGTTTTTT
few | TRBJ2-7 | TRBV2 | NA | CASTLTIQAPTTYEQYF | TGTGCCAGCACCCTTACGATACAGGCCCCAACGACCTACGAGCAGTACTTC
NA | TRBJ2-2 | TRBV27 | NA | CASSLKAGELTGELFF | TGTGCCAGCAGTTTAAAGGCAGGGGAACTCACCGGGGAGCTGTTTTTT
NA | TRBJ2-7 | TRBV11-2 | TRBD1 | CASSPGPGQGSSEQYF | TGTGCCAGCAGCCCGGGTCCGGGACAGGGAAGTTCGGAGCAGTACTTC
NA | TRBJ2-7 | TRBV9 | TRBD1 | CASSRDSSREQYF | TGTGCCAGCTCACGGGACAGTTCTCGGGAGCAGTACTTC
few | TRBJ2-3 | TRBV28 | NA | CASGRVEGGTQYF | TGTGCCAGCGGACGAGTGGAGGGTGGAACGCAGTATTTT
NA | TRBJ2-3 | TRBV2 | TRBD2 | CASRIGASGGRADTQYF | TGTGCCAGCAGGATTGGGGCTAGCGGGGGGAGGGCAGATACGCAGTATTTT
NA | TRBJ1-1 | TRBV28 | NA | CASSFAGFHLLGTEAFF | TGTGCCAGCAGTTTCGCGGGGTTCCACTTATTGGGCACTGAAGCTTTCTTT
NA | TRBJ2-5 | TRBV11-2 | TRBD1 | CASSLERTGQETQYF | TGTGCCAGCAGCTTAGAACGGACAGGGCAAGAGACCCAGTACTTC
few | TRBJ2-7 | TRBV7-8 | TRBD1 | CASSFVRTGPLEQYF | TGTGCCAGCAGCTTCGTCCGGACAGGGCCCCTCGAGCAGTACTTC
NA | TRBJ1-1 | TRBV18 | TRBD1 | CASSPPGQWNTEAFF | TGTGCCAGCTCACCACCGGGACAGTGGAACACTGAAGCTTTCTTT
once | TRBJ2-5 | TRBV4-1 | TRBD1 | CASSPTGTETQYF | TGCGCCAGCAGCCCGACAGGGACGGAGACCCAGTACTTC
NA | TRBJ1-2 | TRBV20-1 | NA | CSASVDYGYTF | TGCAGTGCCTCGGTCGACTATGGCTACACCTTC
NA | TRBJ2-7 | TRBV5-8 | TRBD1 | CASSLARDRGWEQYF | TGTGCCAGCAGCTTGGCGAGGGACAGGGGTTGGGAGCAGTACTTC
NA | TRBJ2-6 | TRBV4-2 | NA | CASSQSASVSSGANVLTF | TGTGCCAGCAGCCAATCCGCTAGCGTCAGCTCTGGGGCCAACGTCCTGACTTTC
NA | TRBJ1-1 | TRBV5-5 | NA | CASSLTANTEAFF | TGTGCCAGCAGCTTGACAGCAAACACTGAAGCTTTCTTT
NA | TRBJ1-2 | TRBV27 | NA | CASTTGPQDGYTF | TGTGCCAGCACGACAGGTCCACAGGATGGCTACACCTTC
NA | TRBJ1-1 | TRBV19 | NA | CASSLGQRNTEAFF | TGTGCCAGTAGTCTCGGACAGAGGAACACTGAAGCTTTCTTT
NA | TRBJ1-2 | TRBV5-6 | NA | CASSPLGGAGYTF | TGTGCCAGCAGCCCCTTGGGGGGGGCTGGCTACACCTTC
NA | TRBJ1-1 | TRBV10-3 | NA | CAISEDPGTEAFF | TGTGCCATCAGTGAGGACCCGGGCACTGAAGCTTTCTTT
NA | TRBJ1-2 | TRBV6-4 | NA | CASSPKPSRGYTF | TGTGCCAGCAGCCCAAAGCCCTCACGGGGCTACACCTTC
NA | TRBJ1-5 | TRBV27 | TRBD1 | CASPTGGSNQPQHF | TGTGCCAGCCCGACAGGGGGCTCAAATCAGCCCCAGCATTTT
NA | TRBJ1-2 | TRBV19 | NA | CASSMGGYGYTF | TGTGCCAGTAGTATGGGGGGCTATGGCTACACCTTC
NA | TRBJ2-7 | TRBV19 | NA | CASSIGGAYEQYF | TGTGCCAGTAGTATAGGGGGGGCCTACGAGCAGTACTTC
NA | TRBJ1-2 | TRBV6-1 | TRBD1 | CASRHTGGFYGYTF | TGTGCCAGCAGACATACAGGGGGCTTCTATGGCTACACCTTC
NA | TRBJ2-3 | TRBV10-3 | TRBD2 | CAISYGGSTDTQYF | TGTGCCATCAGTTACGGGGGGAGCACAGATACGCAGTATTTT